This TCR beta chain was sequenced in a study of blood T cell repertoires in COVID-19. Overall study: Samples representing acute and convalescent COVID-19 were sourced from the United States, Italy and Spain. The cDNA or gDNA used as material had been derived from T cells, B-cell-depleted T cells, or PBMCs.

Authors' methods: Using reference gene primer amplification, nucleated cell counts were estimated. Method: immunoSEQ multiplex PCR; TCRdb's copy keeps in-frame clones and lacks some. The V and J calls and clone size are taken from that table; D and trimming were inferred from the DNA. The table shows about 54,000 clones, with 85% occurring only once. There are many counts of this clone. Looked up from germline, CDR1 is SNHLY and CDR2 is FYNNEI. This CDR3 has 15 residues. V gave up 7 bases and J gave up 0 bases; unmatched junction bases: 7. This clonotype was sampled from a man aged 40-49 years with active COVID-19. The specimen sequenced was peripheral blood. The rearrangement links TRBV2 to TRBJ2-7, with 9 nucleotides matching TRBD2. CDR3: CASTGGGRASYEQYF. The DNA for the CDR3 is TGTGCCAGCACCGGGGGCGGGAGGGCCTCCTACGAGCAGTACTTC.